These T cell receptor beta chains were read from a single sample in a study of cytomegalovirus exposure and HLA in healthy donors. Only in-frame clones appear in the TCRdb table, and some are missing; sequencing was by immunoSEQ multiplex PCR. The table lists 140,000 to 150,000 clones, roughly 80% of them singletons. Sample: PBMCs. These receptors all stem from a man aged 40-50 years in good health and CMV-seropositive. The CDR3 runs from the conserved cysteine through the conserved F or W. Fields, in order: CDR3 protein, CDR3 DNA, clone size, CDR3 length, V gene, D gene, J gene. The D gene is left open where the match is weak. Size is stated for part of the rows, as once, few or many counts, or as a class when the clone is expanded.

cdr3_aa: CASSKVWERDGNEQFF
cdr3_nt: TGTGCCAGCAGCAAAGTCTGGGAGCGGGATGGGAATGAGCAGTTCTTC
clone_size: once
cdr3_length: 16
v_call: TRBV21-1
d_call: NA
j_call: TRBJ2-1

cdr3_aa: CASSPRTSGSWEQFF
cdr3_nt: TGCGCCAGCAGCCCCCGGACTAGCGGGAGTTGGGAGCAGTTCTTC
clone_size: NA
cdr3_length: 15
v_call: TRBV4-1
d_call: TRBD2
j_call: TRBJ2-1

cdr3_aa: CASSETGAGQPQHF
cdr3_nt: TGTGCCAGCAGCGAAACAGGGGCAGGTCAGCCCCAGCATTTT
clone_size: few
cdr3_length: 14
v_call: TRBV7-2
d_call: TRBD1
j_call: TRBJ1-5

cdr3_aa: CASSPGGGSGNTIYF
cdr3_nt: TGTGCCAGCAGCCCAGGTGGTGGGTCTGGAAACACCATATATTTT
clone_size: few
cdr3_length: 15
v_call: TRBV9
d_call: NA
j_call: TRBJ1-3

cdr3_aa: CASSLRLAASTDTQYF
cdr3_nt: TGCGCCAGCAGCCTCAGACTAGCGGCCTCCACAGATACGCAGTATTTT
clone_size: NA
cdr3_length: 16
v_call: TRBV4-1
d_call: TRBD2
j_call: TRBJ2-3

cdr3_aa: CASSPASGRDEQFF
cdr3_nt: TGTGCCAGCTCACCGGCTAGCGGGAGGGATGAGCAGTTCTTC
clone_size: NA
cdr3_length: 14
v_call: TRBV18
d_call: TRBD2
j_call: TRBJ2-1

cdr3_aa: CASSQGISGRETQYF
cdr3_nt: TGCGCCAGCAGCCAAGGTATTAGCGGGAGGGAGACCCAGTACTTC
clone_size: NA
cdr3_length: 15
v_call: TRBV4-1
d_call: TRBD2
j_call: TRBJ2-5

cdr3_aa: CASSPQGTGDGYTF
cdr3_nt: TGCGCCAGCAGCCCCCAGGGGACCGGGGACGGCTACACCTTC
clone_size: NA
cdr3_length: 14
v_call: TRBV5-1
d_call: NA
j_call: TRBJ1-2

cdr3_aa: CASSQDLGGNEQFF
cdr3_nt: TGCGCCAGCAGCCAAGATTTAGGGGGCAATGAGCAGTTCTTC
clone_size: NA
cdr3_length: 14
v_call: TRBV4-3
d_call: NA
j_call: TRBJ2-1

cdr3_aa: CASSPGEKLFF
cdr3_nt: TGTGCCAGCAGCCCCGGGGAAAAACTGTTTTTT
clone_size: NA
cdr3_length: 11
v_call: TRBV7-9
d_call: NA
j_call: TRBJ1-4

cdr3_aa: CASSLAGSGSYNEQFF
cdr3_nt: TGTGCCAGCAGCTTGGCGGGGAGTGGCTCCTACAATGAGCAGTTCTTC
clone_size: once
cdr3_length: 16
v_call: TRBV5-4
d_call: NA
j_call: TRBJ2-1

cdr3_aa: CASSPRAGRRGGELFF
cdr3_nt: TGTGCCAGCTCACCACGAGCGGGACGGAGGGGCGGGGAGCTGTTTTTT
clone_size: NA
cdr3_length: 16
v_call: TRBV18
d_call: TRBD2
j_call: TRBJ2-2

cdr3_aa: CASSSSPDRGANTEAFF
cdr3_nt: TGTGCCAGCAGCTCCTCGCCGGACAGGGGGGCGAACACTGAAGCTTTCTTT
clone_size: NA
cdr3_length: 17
v_call: TRBV11-2
d_call: TRBD1
j_call: TRBJ1-1

cdr3_aa: CASKASPGLAGGSWEQYF
cdr3_nt: TGTGCCAGTAAGGCATCCCCGGGACTAGCGGGAGGCTCATGGGAGCAGTACTTC
clone_size: NA
cdr3_length: 18
v_call: TRBV19
d_call: TRBD2
j_call: TRBJ2-7

cdr3_aa: CASSLGLFVASDYNEQFF
cdr3_nt: TGTGCCAGCAGCTTAGGTCTTTTCGTGGCTAGCGACTACAATGAGCAGTTCTTC
clone_size: NA
cdr3_length: 18
v_call: TRBV7-9
d_call: NA
j_call: TRBJ2-1

cdr3_aa: CAWSPGGVHATEAFF
cdr3_nt: TGTGCCTGGAGTCCGGGCGGGGTCCACGCCACTGAAGCTTTCTTT
clone_size: NA
cdr3_length: 15
v_call: TRBV30
d_call: NA
j_call: TRBJ1-1

cdr3_aa: CASSPYRGVDEDTEAFF
cdr3_nt: TGCGCCAGCAGCCCTTACAGGGGCGTGGATGAGGACACTGAAGCTTTCTTT
clone_size: NA
cdr3_length: 17
v_call: TRBV5-1
d_call: TRBD1
j_call: TRBJ1-1

cdr3_aa: CASSPGGPRNEQFF
cdr3_nt: TGTGCCAGCAGCCCCGGAGGGCCGAGGAATGAGCAGTTCTTC
clone_size: NA
cdr3_length: 14
v_call: TRBV7-8
d_call: NA
j_call: TRBJ2-1

cdr3_aa: CASSRLAGEGEQFF
cdr3_nt: TGTGCCAGTAGTAGACTAGCGGGAGAGGGCGAGCAGTTCTTC
clone_size: NA
cdr3_length: 14
v_call: TRBV19
d_call: TRBD2
j_call: TRBJ2-1

cdr3_aa: CASSLRGQGTEAFF
cdr3_nt: TGTGCCAGCAGCTTAAGGGGACAGGGTACTGAAGCTTTCTTT
clone_size: NA
cdr3_length: 14
v_call: TRBV7-3
d_call: TRBD1
j_call: TRBJ1-1

cdr3_aa: CASSPRDRGPSGANVLTF
cdr3_nt: TGTGCCAGCTCACCCCGGGACAGGGGGCCCTCTGGGGCCAACGTCCTGACTTTC
clone_size: NA
cdr3_length: 18
v_call: TRBV18
d_call: TRBD1
j_call: TRBJ2-6

cdr3_aa: CASSLPGPTGELFF
cdr3_nt: TGCGCCAGCAGCCTGCCAGGTCCCACCGGGGAGCTGTTTTTT
clone_size: NA
cdr3_length: 14
v_call: TRBV5-1
d_call: NA
j_call: TRBJ2-2

cdr3_aa: CASSQDPLWTGTYEQYF
cdr3_nt: TGCGCCAGCAGCCAAGATCCCCTGTGGACAGGGACCTACGAGCAGTACTTC
clone_size: NA
cdr3_length: 17
v_call: TRBV4-1
d_call: TRBD1
j_call: TRBJ2-7

cdr3_aa: CASSLVGEATQYF
cdr3_nt: TGTGCCAGCAGCTTGGTGGGAGAAGCGACCCAGTACTTC
clone_size: NA
cdr3_length: 13
v_call: TRBV5-4
d_call: NA
j_call: TRBJ2-5

cdr3_aa: CASSDRGKDTDTQYF
cdr3_nt: TGTGCCAGCAGTGACAGGGGGAAGGACACAGATACGCAGTATTTT
clone_size: NA
cdr3_length: 15
v_call: TRBV2
d_call: TRBD1
j_call: TRBJ2-3

cdr3_aa: CASGSLGETQYF
cdr3_nt: TGTGCCAGTGGGAGCCTTGGGGAGACCCAGTACTTC
clone_size: few
cdr3_length: 12
v_call: TRBV7-9
d_call: NA
j_call: TRBJ2-5

cdr3_aa: CASSPGGTPGYEQYF
cdr3_nt: TGTGCCAGTAGTCCGGGAGGGACACCGGGGTACGAGCAGTACTTC
clone_size: NA
cdr3_length: 15
v_call: TRBV19
d_call: TRBD2
j_call: TRBJ2-7

cdr3_aa: CATFGVGDIQPQHF
cdr3_nt: TGTGCCACCTTTGGGGTGGGGGACATTCAGCCCCAGCATTTT
clone_size: NA
cdr3_length: 14
v_call: TRBV28
d_call: NA
j_call: TRBJ1-5

cdr3_aa: CASSQGPGNTEAFF
cdr3_nt: TGTGCCAGCAGTCAAGGCCCAGGGAACACTGAAGCTTTCTTT
clone_size: NA
cdr3_length: 14
v_call: TRBV2
d_call: NA
j_call: TRBJ1-1

cdr3_aa: CASSYGDSNQPQHF
cdr3_nt: TGCGCCAGCAGCTACGGAGACAGCAATCAGCCCCAGCATTTT
clone_size: NA
cdr3_length: 14
v_call: TRBV5-1
d_call: NA
j_call: TRBJ1-5

cdr3_aa: CASTTGGRTEAFF
cdr3_nt: TGTGCCAGCACTACAGGGGGCAGGACTGAAGCTTTCTTT
clone_size: few
cdr3_length: 13
v_call: TRBV6-1
d_call: TRBD1
j_call: TRBJ1-1

cdr3_aa: CASSVTGGPYGYTF
cdr3_nt: TGTGCCAGCAGCGTGACAGGGGGACCTTATGGCTACACCTTC
clone_size: NA
cdr3_length: 14
v_call: TRBV7-2
d_call: TRBD1
j_call: TRBJ1-2

cdr3_aa: CVHRLELSNQPQHF
cdr3_nt: TGTGTCCACCGTCTGGAGCTGAGCAATCAGCCCCAGCATTTT
clone_size: once
cdr3_length: 14
v_call: TRBV27
d_call: NA
j_call: TRBJ1-5

cdr3_aa: CSAKGGQGHYNEQFF
cdr3_nt: TGCAGCGCCAAGGGGGGACAGGGACATTACAATGAGCAGTTCTTC
clone_size: few
cdr3_length: 15
v_call: TRBV29-1
d_call: TRBD1
j_call: TRBJ2-1

cdr3_aa: CASSVELAGTDTQYF
cdr3_nt: TGTGCCAGCAGCGTAGAGCTAGCGGGCACAGATACGCAGTATTTT
clone_size: NA
cdr3_length: 15
v_call: TRBV9
d_call: TRBD2
j_call: TRBJ2-3

cdr3_aa: CASSQPDTFQPQHF
cdr3_nt: TGTGCCAGTAGCCAACCTGACACATTTCAGCCCCAGCATTTT
clone_size: NA
cdr3_length: 14
v_call: TRBV19
d_call: NA
j_call: TRBJ1-5

cdr3_aa: CASSYSTGGTGELFF
cdr3_nt: TGTGCCAGCAGTTATTCTACAGGGGGCACCGGGGAGCTGTTTTTT
clone_size: NA
cdr3_length: 15
v_call: TRBV6-6
d_call: TRBD1
j_call: TRBJ2-2

cdr3_aa: CASRQDPGSRTDTQYF
cdr3_nt: TGCGCCAGCAGACAAGACCCCGGGTCCCGCACAGATACGCAGTATTTT
clone_size: NA
cdr3_length: 16
v_call: TRBV5-1
d_call: NA
j_call: TRBJ2-3

cdr3_aa: CASSFETTTIEQFF
cdr3_nt: TGTGCCAGCAGCTTCGAGACTACCACAATCGAGCAGTTCTTC
clone_size: NA
cdr3_length: 14
v_call: TRBV5-5
d_call: NA
j_call: TRBJ2-1

cdr3_aa: CASSQFGLASNEQFF
cdr3_nt: TGTGCCAGCAGCCAATTCGGACTAGCGAGCAATGAGCAGTTCTTC
clone_size: NA
cdr3_length: 15
v_call: TRBV5-8
d_call: TRBD2
j_call: TRBJ2-1

cdr3_aa: CARPTGINQPQHF
cdr3_nt: TGTGCCAGACCGACAGGGATCAATCAGCCCCAGCATTTT
clone_size: NA
cdr3_length: 13
v_call: TRBV21-1
d_call: NA
j_call: TRBJ1-5

cdr3_aa: CASSPRGRREQYF
cdr3_nt: TGTGCCAGCAGCCCCAGGGGAAGGCGCGAGCAGTACTTC
clone_size: NA
cdr3_length: 13
v_call: TRBV6-8
d_call: NA
j_call: TRBJ2-7

cdr3_aa: CSVEGGPHEQYF
cdr3_nt: TGCAGCGTTGAAGGGGGGCCCCACGAGCAGTACTTC
clone_size: NA
cdr3_length: 12
v_call: TRBV29-1
d_call: NA
j_call: TRBJ2-7

cdr3_aa: CASSLTGTGLLEQFF
cdr3_nt: TGTGCCAGCAGCCTCACCGGGACAGGGTTACTTGAGCAGTTCTTC
clone_size: few
cdr3_length: 15
v_call: TRBV27
d_call: TRBD1
j_call: TRBJ2-1

cdr3_aa: CAIRDRGNDYNEQFF
cdr3_nt: TGTGCCATCAGGGACAGGGGTAACGACTACAATGAGCAGTTCTTC
clone_size: NA
cdr3_length: 15
v_call: TRBV10-3
d_call: TRBD1
j_call: TRBJ2-1

cdr3_aa: CASSLFGRVDRYSPLHF
cdr3_nt: TGTGCCAGCAGTTTGTTCGGGCGAGTAGACAGGTATTCACCCCTCCACTTT
clone_size: NA
cdr3_length: 17
v_call: TRBV27
d_call: NA
j_call: TRBJ1-6

cdr3_aa: CASSLMDSGTDTQYF
cdr3_nt: TGTGCCAGCAGCTTAATGGACTCCGGCACAGATACGCAGTATTTT
clone_size: NA
cdr3_length: 15
v_call: TRBV7-2
d_call: NA
j_call: TRBJ2-3

cdr3_aa: CASSLGSSGGNTIYF
cdr3_nt: TGCGCCAGCAGCTTGGGGTCCTCCGGTGGAAACACCATATATTTT
clone_size: few
cdr3_length: 15
v_call: TRBV5-1
d_call: NA
j_call: TRBJ1-3

cdr3_aa: CASSGGRGYEQFF
cdr3_nt: TGTGCCAGCAGCGGGGGGAGGGGTTATGAGCAGTTCTTC
clone_size: few
cdr3_length: 13
v_call: TRBV9
d_call: TRBD2
j_call: TRBJ2-1

cdr3_aa: CASSSRGIEETQYF
cdr3_nt: TGTGCCAGCAGCTCGAGGGGGATAGAGGAGACCCAGTACTTC
clone_size: NA
cdr3_length: 14
v_call: TRBV7-9
d_call: NA
j_call: TRBJ2-5

cdr3_aa: CASSPGQGRPDGYTF
cdr3_nt: TGTGCCAGCAGCCCGGGACAGGGGAGGCCAGATGGCTACACCTTC
clone_size: NA
cdr3_length: 15
v_call: TRBV5-4
d_call: TRBD1
j_call: TRBJ1-2

cdr3_aa: CASSLYKWEFFYNEQFF
cdr3_nt: TGTGCCAGCAGCTTATATAAGTGGGAGTTTTTTTACAATGAGCAGTTCTTC
clone_size: NA
cdr3_length: 17
v_call: TRBV11-2
d_call: NA
j_call: TRBJ2-1

cdr3_aa: CASSEVRLAVYNEQFF
cdr3_nt: TGTGCCAGCAGTGAAGTAAGACTAGCGGTCTACAATGAGCAGTTCTTC
clone_size: NA
cdr3_length: 16
v_call: TRBV2
d_call: TRBD2
j_call: TRBJ2-1